Only one count was recorded for the clone carrying this T cell receptor (beta chain). The sample is drawn from a study of blood T cell repertoires in COVID-19. At the level of the study: There were acute and convalescent COVID-19 samples, and they came from the United States, Italy and Spain. PBMCs, B-cell-depleted T cells, or T cells were the source of the cDNA or gDNA that made up the material.

Authors' processing steps: The assay estimated nucleated cells by amplifying reference gene primers. The assay was immunoSEQ multiplex PCR, and TCRdb's table has in-frame clones only and misses some. V and J calls and clone size come straight from that table; D and trimming were deduced from the DNA. In the table there are 180,000 or so clones, more than 60% of which are singletons. Germline CDR1 is MNHEY and CDR2 is SMNVEV (reference sequence). The CDR3 sequence is 15 residues long. V dropped 1 base and J dropped 2 bases, with 10 bases sitting between them. This sequence originates from a man aged 50-60 years who had recovered from COVID-19. Sequencing used peripheral blood. This chain joins TRBV27 and TRBJ2-3; TRBD2 might be the D (6 bases). The CDR3 nucleotides read TGTGCCAGCAGTTTATTTCTGGGACTCACAGATACGCAGTATTTT. This gives the protein CASSLFLGLTDTQYF.